This TCR beta chain was recorded in a study of T cell responses to AZD1222 COVID-19 vaccine. Sequencing used immunoSEQ multiplex PCR; TCRdb keeps in-frame clones, though not all of them. The sample has some 170,000 clones, roughly 94% seen once. Between the trimmed V and J ends, which lost 3 bases and 1 base, there was a span of 6 bases. Germline V gene data show CDR1 as SGHNT and CDR2 as YENEEA. The CDR3 has 13 amino acids. Study-level findings and limits: Targeting of unmutated variant regions was reportedly seen in nearly half of spike-specific TCRs. The study found vaccine-associated CD4 TCRs spanning spike, dominant at 160-218 and 743-854.

Remarks on this clone: Antigen specificity is unknown.

The source material was peripheral blood, sampled 28 days after the second AZD1222 dose. This TCR came from an adult who received the AZD1222 COVID-19 vaccine. The chain joins TRBV11-3 to TRBJ1-1; weak D call: TRBD1 (5 bases). CDR3 loop: CASSFQGNTEAFF. For the CDR3, the DNA is TGTGCCAGCAGCTTCCAGGGGAACACTGAAGCTTTCTTT.